What follows describes a single T cell receptor beta chain. The sample holds other DNA sequences that translate to the same CDR3. The CDR3 consists of 13 residues. Between the trimmed V and J ends, which lost 3 bases and 4 bases, there was a span of 10 bases. The germline CDR1 and CDR2 sequences are LNHDA and SQIVND (reference sequence). TCRdb's copy holds only in-frame clones and misses some; the assay was immunoSEQ multiplex PCR. The sample holds some 260,000 clones, 70% to 90% seen once. This entry comes from a study of blood T cell repertoires in COVID-19. The rearrangement joins TRBV19 to TRBJ2-7; a possible D gene is TRBD1 (6 bases). The sample comprised peripheral blood. This receptor was obtained from a woman aged 40 to 50 who had recovered from COVID-19. CDR3 residues: CASSIARGYEQYF. The CDR3 nucleotides are TGTGCCAGTAGTATTGCCAGGGGTTACGAGCAGTACTTC.